These T cell receptor beta chains were read from a single sample in a study of blood T cell repertoires in COVID-19. Sequencing was performed with immunoSEQ multiplex PCR; in TCRdb, only in-frame clones are kept and a portion is missing. This sample has 150,000 to 200,000 clones, with about 80% found just once. The source material was PBMCs or T cells enriched from blood (not recorded which). All receptors derive from a man aged 40-49 years who had recovered from COVID-19. Each CDR3 is given with its conserved first and last residue. A D gene is named only where the DNA matches it firmly. Size tells how often a clone was seen (once, few, many) or the class of an expanded clone, and some rows leave it out.

TRBV19,-,TRBD1,TRBJ2-1,TGTGCCAGTAGTATTACCCCCCGGCAGGGAAAGGGGGCGGAAAATGAGCAGTTCTTC,CASSITPRQGKGAENEQFF
TRBV6-2/TRBV6-3,-,-,TRBJ1-5,TGTGCCAGCAGTTACTCGGGGACACATAGCAATCAGCCCCAGCATTTT,CASSYSGTHSNQPQHF
TRBV2,few,TRBD1,TRBJ1-3,TGTGCCAGCACCAGATACAAGCTGGTTGGGACAGACACTATTGGAAACACCATATATTTT,CASTRYKLVGTDTIGNTIYF
TRBV4-1,-,-,TRBJ1-4,TGCGCCAGCAGCCAATCGTCGCGGGCAACTAATGAAAAACTGTTTTTT,CASSQSSRATNEKLFF
TRBV2,-,-,TRBJ2-2,TGTGCCAGCAGGGTCAGGGGAAGTGGTGGGGAGCTGTTTTTT,CASRVRGSGGELFF
TRBV4-1,-,TRBD2,TRBJ2-2,TGCGCCAGCAGCCACTCTGGGCGGGGGGTGCTGCCCAGGGACACCGGGGAGCTGTTTTTT,CASSHSGRGVLPRDTGELFF
TRBV7-2,-,-,TRBJ2-7,TGTGCCAGCAGCCCCCAGTCAGGGTACTACGAGCAGTACTTC,CASSPQSGYYEQYF
TRBV2,few,-,TRBJ1-2,TGTGCCAGCAGTGGTTCGAGGTATGGCTACACCTTC,CASSGSRYGYTF
TRBV5-1,many,TRBD1,TRBJ2-7,TGCGCCAGCAGCTTGGCTCTGCGGGACAGGGTTTCCCACGAGCAGTACTTC,CASSLALRDRVSHEQYF
TRBV27,-,-,TRBJ2-2,TGTGCCAGCAGTTTATCCCAGGGATTGAACACCGGGGAGCTGTTTTTT,CASSLSQGLNTGELFF
TRBV29-1,-,-,TRBJ1-5,TGCAGCGTTGAAGGTCAACGGATGACTACCAATCAGCCCCAGCATTTT,CSVEGQRMTTNQPQHF
TRBV24-1,few,TRBD1,TRBJ1-2,TGTGCCACCAGTGCGGGCAGGGGGGATGGCTACACCTTC,CATSAGRGDGYTF
TRBV24-1,-,-,TRBJ1-2,TGTGCCACCAGTGACCCTTCGGGGAGAACTAACTATGGCTACACCTTC,CATSDPSGRTNYGYTF
TRBV2,few,TRBD1,TRBJ1-2,TGTGCCAGCAGTGTAGAGGGGACAGGGAACTATGGCTACACCTTC,CASSVEGTGNYGYTF
TRBV28,-,-,TRBJ1-1,TGTGCCAGCAGTTTATCGACACGAGAAGCTTTCTTT,CASSLSTREAFF
TRBV6-9,-,-,TRBJ2-7,TGTGCCAGCAGTTCAGAGACAGGAACCTACGAGCAGTACTTC,CASSSETGTYEQYF
TRBV12-3/TRBV12-4,-,-,TRBJ1-2,TGTGCCAGCGGACTCGCCGGGGGCTATGGCTACACCTTC,CASGLAGGYGYTF
TRBV2,-,TRBD2,TRBJ2-1,TGTGCCAGCAGTGAATGGTCGGGGGGGCATCGAGTGGGAAATGAGCAGTTCTTC,CASSEWSGGHRVGNEQFF
TRBV6-5,-,-,TRBJ1-5,TGTGCCAGCAGTTACTCTAACAGGGGCAATCAGCCCCAGCATTTT,CASSYSNRGNQPQHF
TRBV28,-,-,TRBJ1-2,TGTGCCAGCAGTTTCCACAGGAAGAATGGCTACACCTTC,CASSFHRKNGYTF
TRBV12-3/TRBV12-4,-,-,TRBJ1-5,TGTGCCAGCAGCAGTTTGGGCAATCAGCCCCAGCATTTT,CASSSLGNQPQHF
TRBV7-2,-,-,TRBJ1-1,TGTGCCAGCAGCTTCCCGAGGGGGAGGAACACTGAAGCTTTCTTT,CASSFPRGRNTEAFF
TRBV3-1/TRBV3-2,-,TRBD1,TRBJ1-6,TGTGCCAGCAGCCGCAAAGGACAGGCTCGGGATTCACCCCTCCACTTT,CASSRKGQARDSPLHF
TRBV6-5,-,TRBD1,TRBJ1-2,TGTGCCAGCAGTTACTCGACGGGACAGGGGGCCTATGGCTACACCTTC,CASSYSTGQGAYGYTF
TRBV11-2,-,-,TRBJ1-6,TGTGCCAGCAGCTTAGGTGCGGCCCGCCGTAATTCACCCCTCCACTTT,CASSLGAARRNSPLHF
TRBV29-1,once,TRBD1,TRBJ2-3,TGCAGCGTTGGACAGGGACGTAGAGATACGCAGTATTTT,CSVGQGRRDTQYF
TRBV5-1,-,-,TRBJ2-3,TGCGCCAGCAGCTTGGGAACTGCAGATACGCAGTATTTT,CASSLGTADTQYF
TRBV2,-,-,TRBJ1-2,TGTGCCAGCAGCCTTAAGCACAACAGTGGTGGCTACACCTTC,CASSLKHNSGGYTF
TRBV5-5,-,-,TRBJ1-5,TGTGCCAGCAGCCCCCAGGACAGTAGCAATCAGCCCCAGCATTTT,CASSPQDSSNQPQHF
TRBV5-6,-,-,TRBJ1-2,TGTGCCAGCAGCTTAGTTAGTGGCTACACCTTC,CASSLVSGYTF
TRBV6-2/TRBV6-3,-,-,TRBJ2-3,TGTGCCAGCAGTCCCAATGACCGGGGATACACAGATACGCAGTATTTT,CASSPNDRGYTDTQYF
TRBV6-5,-,TRBD1,TRBJ2-7,TGTGCCAGCAGCCCCGACAGGGGGCGCCGGGAGCAGTACTTC,CASSPDRGRREQYF
TRBV11-2,-,TRBD1,TRBJ2-2,TGTGCCAGCAGCTTGGGACAGGGGACCTACACCGGGGAGCTGTTTTTT,CASSLGQGTYTGELFF
TRBV2,-,-,TRBJ1-2,TGTGCCAGCAACAGGGAAGCTAACTATGGCTACACCTTC,CASNREANYGYTF
TRBV28,-,TRBD1,TRBJ1-2,TGTGCCAGCAGTTTGGACAGGGGGCGAGTTGGCTACACCTTC,CASSLDRGRVGYTF
TRBV3-1/TRBV3-2,-,TRBD2,TRBJ2-1,TGTGCCAGCAGCCCCTCTGGCGGGGGGTACAATGAGCAGTTCTTC,CASSPSGGGYNEQFF
TRBV5-1,-,-,TRBJ2-7,TGCGCCAGCAGCCCTCTGGCGGGGGCCGACTCCTACGAGCAGTACTTC,CASSPLAGADSYEQYF
TRBV18,once,-,TRBJ1-4,TGTGCCAGCTCCCACAGCACTCCAACTAATGAAAAACTGTTTTTT,CASSHSTPTNEKLFF
TRBV6-5,-,-,TRBJ2-2,TGTGCCAGCAGGACTAGAGGCACCGGGGAGCTGTTTTTT,CASRTRGTGELFF
TRBV7-9,-,-,TRBJ1-1,TGTGCCAGCAGCCCCACGGCGGCCACTGAAGCTTTCTTT,CASSPTAATEAFF
TRBV12-3/TRBV12-4,-,-,TRBJ1-6,TGTGCCAGCAGTTTGAGTACAGACTCACCCCTCCACTTT,CASSLSTDSPLHF
TRBV7-9,-,TRBD1,TRBJ2-5,TGTGCCAGCAGCCGGGACAGGGGACGGGCCCAAGAGACCCAGTACTTC,CASSRDRGRAQETQYF
TRBV7-9,-,TRBD2,TRBJ2-5,TGTGCCAGCAGCCCTAGCGGGGGGGGCAGAGGGACCCAGTACTTC,CASSPSGGGRGTQYF
TRBV4-2,-,-,TRBJ1-2,TGTGCCAGCAGCCAAGCCAGGACAGACTATGGCTACACCTTC,CASSQARTDYGYTF
TRBV11-2,-,TRBD2,TRBJ2-7,TGTGCCAGCAGCCGGGTTCGCGGGGGGGCCGGCGAGCAGTACTTC,CASSRVRGGAGEQYF
TRBV28,-,-,TRBJ1-1,TGTGCCAGCAGTTTTTTTCAGTTGAACACTGAAGCTTTCTTT,CASSFFQLNTEAFF
TRBV28,once,-,TRBJ1-3,TGTGCCTCAGCAAGCTCAGGGGCAGGAAACACCATATATTTT,CASASSGAGNTIYF
TRBV7-2,-,TRBD2,TRBJ2-3,TGTGCCAGCAGCTTAGGCCTAGCGGACTTCACAGATACGCAGTATTTT,CASSLGLADFTDTQYF
TRBV28,-,-,TRBJ1-5,TGTGCCAGCAGCTGGCCGGGACTTGATAATCAGCCCCAGCATTTT,CASSWPGLDNQPQHF
TRBV19,-,-,TRBJ1-1,TGTGCCAGTAGTATGGGCCAGCCAACGGCTGAAGCTTTCTTT,CASSMGQPTAEAFF
TRBV2,-,-,TRBJ2-5,TGTGCCAGCAGTGGGAGGGGTAACACCCAAGAGACCCAGTACTTC,CASSGRGNTQETQYF